This T cell receptor beta chain stems from a study of CD8+ T cells in alopecia areata. Study-wide results and limits: Tofacitinib yielded significantly lower scalp clonality and fewer expanded CD8+ clones among the top 100. Between patients, shared TCR sequences were less clear than in mice. This was possibly due in part to HLA diversity in the patient population. A large proportion of expanded lesional clones were detected persisting in scalp and blood during tofacitinib.

This sample's treatment: oral pan-JAK inhibitor, 5-10 mg twice daily. Lesional scalp tissue (obtained by punch biopsy) and peripheral blood were collected from alopecia areata patients. CDR3 length equals 12 residues. Germline V CDR1 and CDR2: MGHDK, SYGVNS. V shed 8 bases, J shed 8 bases, and the junction held 6 bases outside the gene matches. After isolation, RNA underwent reverse transcription to generate cDNA as the sequencing template. Some clones are missing from TCRdb's copy, which holds only in-frame ones; the method was immunoSEQ multiplex PCR. This table has 150,000 to 200,000 clones, around three fifths appearing once. About this clone itself: The antigen remains undetermined.

This sequence joins TRBV25-1 and TRBJ1-2, with TRBD1 matching 9 bases. The specimen comprised CD8+ T cells sorted from blood, sampled at week 24, from a patient treated with tofacitinib. This TCR derives from a human donor with alopecia areata. CDR3 coding DNA: TGTGCCAGCGGGGACAGGGTTAAAGGCTACACCTTC. Protein product: CASGDRVKGYTF.